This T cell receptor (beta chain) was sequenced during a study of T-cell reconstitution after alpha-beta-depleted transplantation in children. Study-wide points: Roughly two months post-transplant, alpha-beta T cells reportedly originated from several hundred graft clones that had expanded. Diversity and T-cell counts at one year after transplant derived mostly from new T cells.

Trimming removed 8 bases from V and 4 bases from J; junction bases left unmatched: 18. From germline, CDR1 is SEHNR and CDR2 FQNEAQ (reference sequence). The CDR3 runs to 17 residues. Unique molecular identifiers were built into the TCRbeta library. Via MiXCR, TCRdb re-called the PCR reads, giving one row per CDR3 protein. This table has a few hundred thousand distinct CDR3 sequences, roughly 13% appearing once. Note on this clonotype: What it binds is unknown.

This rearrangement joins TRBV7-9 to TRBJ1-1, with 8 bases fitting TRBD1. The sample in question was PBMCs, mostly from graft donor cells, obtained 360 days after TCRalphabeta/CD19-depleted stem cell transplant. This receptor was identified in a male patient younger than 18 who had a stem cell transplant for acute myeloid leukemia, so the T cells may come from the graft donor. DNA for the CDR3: TGTGCCAGCCAGCTTAAGGGGTCAGGGGGCGTAGGCACTGAAGCTTTCTTT. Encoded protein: CASQLKGSGGVGTEAFF.